The source of this T cell receptor beta chain is a study of OX40 agonist ivuxolimab in advanced cancers. Across the study: Participants could have had prior anti-PD-1, anti-PD-L1 or anti-CTLA-4 therapy, and around 43% had some.

V lost 2 bases to trimming and J lost 2 bases; unmatched junction nucleotides: 14. The CDR3 has 18 residues. Germline V gene sequence: CDR1 SEHNR, CDR2 FQNEAQ (reference sequence). Assay: immunoSEQ multiplex PCR; the TCRdb copy retains only in-frame clones and omits some. The top ten hold under 2% of the sample, which has fewer than 90,000 clones, roughly nine tenths seen once. V is TRBV7-9 and J is TRBJ2-7, with 8 bases fitting TRBD1. The sequence was collected from an adult with an advanced solid tumor such as melanoma, head and neck, liver or kidney cancer. Sequenced here: CD4+ or CD8+ T cells sorted from blood, sampled in a trial of the OX40 agonist ivuxolimab. This CDR3 is CASSLFPGRTGLTYEQYF. The DNA of the CDR3 is TGTGCCAGCAGCTTATTCCCGGGGAGGACAGGGCTTACCTACGAGCAGTACTTC. The variable domain in full, completed from reference TRBV7-9 and TRBJ2-7, reads DTGVSQNPRHKITKRGQNVTFRCDPISEHNRLYWYRQTLGQGPEFLTYFQNEAQLEKSRLLSDRFSAERPKGSFSTLEIQRTEQGDSAMYLCASSLFPGRTGLTYEQYFGPGTRLTVT.